The 2 T cell receptor beta chains below all came from one sample that was sequenced in a study of human T cells and chemical hapten exposure. TCRdb reanalysed the RACE reads using MiXCR and keeps one entry per CDR3 protein. The sample lists around 380,000 distinct CDR3 sequences; approximately 4.4% were seen once. Time point noted: patch test 1, 2 weeks after DPC sensitization. The treatment here: therapeutic diphenylcyclopropenone sensitization with weekly scalp DPC. Material: whole blood, obtained in connection with sensitization to the hapten diphenylcyclopropenone (DPC). The origin of the receptors is a woman aged 45-59 years with alopecia areata. Some clones in this sample may be carry-over from other donors' samples.

The table lists this clonotype with a few counts. J is TRBJ2-5 and V is TRBV7-9; TRBD2 matches at 12 bases. V gave up 4 bases and J gave up 1 base; unmatched junction bases: 4. The CDR3 sequence is 16 residues long. In germline, CDR1 is SEHNR, CDR2 FQNEAQ (reference sequence). The CDR3: CASSSLTSGSQETQYF. The DNA of the CDR3 is TGTGCCAGCAGCTCTTTGACTAGCGGGAGCCAAGAGACCCAGTACTTC.

The CDR3 loop reads CSASGTSLEEQYF. The CDR3, as DNA: TGCAGTGCTAGTGGGACTAGCTTGGAGGAGCAGTACTTC. This chain joins TRBV20-1 and TRBJ2-7; 9 positions match TRBD2. This CDR3 is built from 13 residues. CDR1 and CDR2 (germline): DFQATT, SNEGSKA (reference sequence). Trimming removed 3 bases from V and 7 bases from J; junction bases left unmatched: 7.